Listed here are 30 T cell receptor beta chains from one sample, sequenced in a study of T cells after somatic rescue of genetic block. Sequenced by immunoSEQ multiplex PCR; TCRdb stores in-frame clones only, minus some. Altogether about 110,000 clones are present, 75% to 95% being singletons, with the ten largest covering 1.4%. Material for sequencing was peripheral blood mononuclear cells (PBMCs). The receptors were gathered from a woman younger than 35.

The gene calls are TRBV4-1 and TRBJ1-1, with TRBD1 matching over 7 bases. The CDR3 is made up of 13 amino acids. Germline assignment: CDR1 MGHRA and CDR2 YSYEKL. J gave up 6 bases and V 3 bases, and 4 bases lay outside the gene matches. CDR3 residues: CASSQRQGAEAFF. The CDR3 nucleotides are TGCGCCAGCAGCCAGAGACAGGGAGCTGAAGCTTTCTTT.

This rearrangement joins TRBV4-1 to TRBJ1-6; TRBD1 might be the D (6 bases). CDR3 length: 16 residues. Trimming took 4 bases from V and 9 from J, leaving 19 bases between them. Per germline, CDR1 MGHRA and CDR2 YSYEKL. The CDR3 loop reads CASSPKGRGSISPLHF. The DNA of the CDR3 is TGCGCCAGCAGCCCAAAAGGAAGGGGGTCGATTTCACCCCTCCACTTT.

The chain joins TRBV28 to TRBJ2-7; D is perhaps TRBD2 (5 bases). Germline V gene data show CDR1 as MDHEN and CDR2 as SYDVKM. There are 13 residues in the CDR3. Deletions cut 4 bases from V and 5 bases from J, with 12 bases between. The CDR3 DNA is TGTGCCAGCAGTTGGTCCGGGGATCACGAGCAGTACTTC. It yields the protein CASSWSGDHEQYF. Complete variable domain (other parts from reference TRBV28 and TRBJ2-7): DVKVTQSSRYLVKRTGEKVFLECVQDMDHENMFWYRQDPGLGLRLIYFSYDVKMKEKGDIPEGYSVSREKKERFSLILESASTNQTSMYLCASSWSGDHEQYFGPGTRLTVT.

This clone appeared a few times. V gene TRBV19 combines with J gene TRBJ2-1; 9 bases match TRBD1. With V trimmed by 6 bases and J by 4 bases, 7 bases remained unmatched. Germline V gene sequence: CDR1 LNHDA, CDR2 SQIVND (reference sequence). The CDR3 loop spans 15 amino acids. The CDR3 DNA sequence: TGTGCCAGTAGAGCCTACAGGGGGCCTTACAATGAGCAGTTCTTC. Protein sequence: CASRAYRGPYNEQFF. The variable domain in full, with the rest retrieved from reference TRBV19 and TRBJ2-1, is DGGITQSPKYLFRKEGQNVTLSCEQNLNHDAMYWYRQDPGQGLRLIYYSQIVNDFQKGDIAEGYSVSREKKESFPLTVTSAQKNPTAFYLCASRAYRGPYNEQFFGPGTRLTVL.

The chain uses TRBV5-1 and TRBJ2-5; 12 bases align to TRBD2. The CDR3 has 16 residues. CDR1 and CDR2 from the germline V gene are SGHRS and YFSETQ. The V segment lost 1 base and the J segment 4 bases; nucleotides outside the gene matches: 5. The CDR3 DNA is TGCGCCAGCAGCTTGTTGACTAGCGGGGGAGGAGAGACCCAGTACTTC. It is translated as CASSLLTSGGGETQYF.

This clone was counted once. The V and J genes are TRBV28 and TRBJ2-3; D unresolved. The ends were cut back, 5 bases at V and 6 bases at J, with 6 bases in the middle. Germline V gene lookup returns CDR1 MDHEN and CDR2 SYDVKM. The CDR3 length is 11 residues. The CDR3 loop is CASSPRDTQYF. Written as DNA, the CDR3 is TGTGCCAGCAGTCCCCGGGATACGCAGTATTTT. Based on the CDR3 plus reference TRBV28 and TRBJ2-3, the full variable domain is DVKVTQSSRYLVKRTGEKVFLECVQDMDHENMFWYRQDPGLGLRLIYFSYDVKMKEKGDIPEGYSVSREKKERFSLILESASTNQTSMYLCASSPRDTQYFGPGTRLTVL.

This chain connects TRBV7-6 to TRBJ2-7; D ambiguous. From germline, CDR1 is SGHVS and CDR2 FNYEAQ. V lost 4 bases, J lost 0 bases, and 25 bases lay in between. The CDR3 extends over 19 amino acids. The CDR3 DNA is TGTGCCAGCAGCTCCCACCCCTTGACAAAACCTATCAGCTCCTACGAGCAGTACTTC. Its protein product is CASSSHPLTKPISSYEQYF.

The CDR3 region is CASSLVADRGYGYTF. As DNA, the CDR3 is TGTGCCAGCAGCTTAGTAGCCGACAGGGGGTATGGCTACACCTTC. The chain couples TRBV11-2 to TRBJ1-2; 9 nucleotides match TRBD1. Germline trimming cut 1 base from V and 5 bases from J; bases unmatched to any gene: 5. Germline V CDR1 and CDR2: SGHAT, FQNNGV. CDR3 size: 15 residues.

The V call is TRBV29-1, the J call TRBJ1-2, with 9 bases aligning to TRBD1. Germline trimming cut 7 bases from V and 3 bases from J; bases unmatched to any gene: 6. The CDR3 totals 13 residues. Germline V gene data show CDR1 as SQVTM and CDR2 as ANQGSEA. CDR3 coding DNA: TGCAGCGCAGGGACAGGGCATGACTATGGCTACACCTTC. It codes for CSAGTGHDYGYTF.

The chain couples TRBV19 to TRBJ2-2; D ambiguous. Between the trimmed V and J ends, which lost 3 bases and 5 bases, there was a span of 10 bases. CDR1 LNHDA and CDR2 SQIVND come from the germline V gene (reference sequence). The CDR3 runs 14 residues. As DNA, the CDR3 is TGTGCCAGTAGTATGTTAGGAGAGACCGGGGAGCTGTTTTTT. Residues: CASSMLGETGELFF.

The rearrangement links TRBV25-1 to TRBJ1-5; D gene uncertain. This CDR3 comprises 12 residues. Germline V gives CDR1 MGHDK, CDR2 SYGVNS. V was shortened by 5 bases and J by 3 bases, with 5 bases between the two germline ends. The DNA for the CDR3 is TGTGCCAGCAGTCTACCCAATCAGCCCCAGCATTTT. This translates into CASSLPNQPQHF.

This chain links TRBV5-1 with TRBJ1-1; weak D call: TRBD1 (5 bases). The CDR3 is made up of 13 amino acids. Trimming removed 5 bases from V and 0 bases from J, with 8 bases in between. Germline CDR1 reads SGHRS; CDR2 reads YFSETQ. The CDR3 DNA reads as TGCGCCAGCAGATTAGGGGTGAACACTGAAGCTTTCTTT. Translated: CASRLGVNTEAFF.

The chain links TRBV28 to TRBJ2-7, with D tentatively TRBD1 (6 bases). Trimming took off 0 bases at V and 2 bases at J, with 8 bases between the two ends. The CDR3 has 14 amino acids. Germline CDR1 MDHEN, CDR2 SYDVKM. DNA for the CDR3: TGTGCCAGCAGTTTATGGGCAGGGGCCTACGAGCAGTACTTC. It codes for CASSLWAGAYEQYF. The whole variable domain, remainder taken from reference TRBV28 and TRBJ2-7, is DVKVTQSSRYLVKRTGEKVFLECVQDMDHENMFWYRQDPGLGLRLIYFSYDVKMKEKGDIPEGYSVSREKKERFSLILESASTNQTSMYLCASSLWAGAYEQYFGPGTRLTVT.

The rearrangement links TRBV5-6 to TRBJ1-2, with TRBD1 matching 8 bases. CDR1 and CDR2 (germline): SGHDT, YYEEEE. The CDR3 has 15 residues. The V and J ends lost 0 bases and 7 bases, in that order; junction bases with no gene match: 8. CDR3 amino acids: CASSLGDRTSGGYTF. CDR3 bases: TGTGCCAGCAGCTTGGGGGACAGGACTTCGGGTGGCTACACCTTC. Together with reference TRBV5-6 and TRBJ1-2, the CDR3 gives the full variable domain: DAGVTQSPTHLIKTRGQQVTLRCSPKSGHDTVSWYQQALGQGPQFIFQYYEEEERQRGNFPDRFSGHQFPNYSSELNVNALLLGDSALYLCASSLGDRTSGGYTFGSGTRLTVV.

This chain uses TRBV28 with TRBJ2-4; TRBD1 agrees at 9 bases. The CDR3 has 16 amino acids. With 5 bases clipped from V and 7 bases from J, the junction kept 12 bases outside the gene matches. Germline CDR1 is MDHEN and CDR2 is SYDVKM. The CDR3: CASSHFTGGLKNIQYF. DNA of the CDR3: TGTGCCAGCAGTCACTTTACAGGGGGCCTCAAGAACATTCAGTACTTC.

The J gene is TRBJ1-3, the V gene TRBV30; D gene uncertain. The CDR3 has 11 residues. Trimming left V 4 bases short and J 4 bases short, with 5 bases between. In germline, CDR1 is GTSNPN, CDR2 SVGIG (reference sequence). CDR3 loop: CAWIWGNTIYF. The CDR3 region has the DNA TGTGCCTGGATATGGGGAAACACCATATATTTT. The full variable domain, in which reference TRBV30 and TRBJ1-3 provide the parts outside the CDR3, is SQTIHQWPATLVQPVGSPLSLECTVEGTSNPNLYWYRQAAGRGLQLLFYSVGIGQISSEVPQNLSASRPQDRQFILSSKKLLLSDSGFYLCAWIWGNTIYFGEGSWLTVV.

This clone has a single count. The chain links TRBV7-6 to TRBJ2-2, with TRBD2 identical over 11 bases. The CDR3 sequence is 15 residues long. The V segment lost 2 bases and the J segment 6 bases; nucleotides outside the gene matches: 2. Germline-derived CDR1 and CDR2 are SGHVS and FNYEAQ. In DNA form, the CDR3 reads TGTGCCAGCAGCTTACTAGCGGGGGGTGCCGGGGAGCTGTTTTTT. Its translation: CASSLLAGGAGELFF.

This sequence joins TRBV19 and TRBJ2-5; D unresolved. The CDR3 is made up of 12 amino acids. The germline gives CDR1 LNHDA, CDR2 SQIVND (reference sequence). Trimming shortened V by 7 bases and J by 4 bases, and 10 bases separated the two germline ends. In nucleotides, the CDR3 is TGTGCCAGTAATTGCAGTATAGAGACCCAGTACTTC. This sequence encodes CASNCSIETQYF.

The gene calls are TRBV19 and TRBJ2-1, with 9 nucleotides matching TRBD1. V lost 10 bases, J lost 2 bases, and 3 bases stayed unmatched. Germline lookup yields CDR1 LNHDA and CDR2 SQIVND (reference sequence). This CDR3 contains 13 residues. CDR3 sequence: CATGQGTYNEQFF. The CDR3 DNA reads TGTGCCACGGGACAGGGAACCTACAATGAGCAGTTCTTC.

The chain joins TRBV5-4 to TRBJ1-2; TRBD1 might be the D (5 bases). The germline V and J ends were trimmed by 4 bases and 4 bases, with 29 bases remaining between them. The CDR3 contains 19 residues. Germline CDR1 reads SGHNT; CDR2 reads YYREEE (reference sequence). The CDR3 DNA reads TGTGCCAGCAGCCGTTGGGGAGGGGAAGTGTATGAGCTTGGCTATGGCTACACCTTC. Translating it yields CASSRWGGEVYELGYGYTF.

The chain has TRBV4-3 and TRBJ2-1; 8 nucleotides match TRBD2. The V gene's germline CDR1 is LGHNA and CDR2 YSLEER. Unmatched junction bases numbered 9, after V lost 0 bases and J lost 8 bases. The CDR3 length is 16 residues. In nucleotides, the CDR3 is TGCGCCAGCAGCCAAGATGTTGCGGGGGGTGGGGATGAGCAGTTCTTC. Translating gives CASSQDVAGGGDEQFF.

V is TRBV30 and J is TRBJ2-1, with 12 bases fitting TRBD2. The CDR3 is 16 amino acids. Trimming took 2 bases from V and 9 from J; bases not matched to a gene: 11. From germline, CDR1 is GTSNPN and CDR2 SVGIG (reference sequence). CDR3 region: CAWSIRASGGVGEQFF. The CDR3 coding sequence is TGTGCCTGGAGTATTAGGGCTAGCGGGGGGGTTGGTGAGCAGTTCTTC.

The rearrangement uses TRBV5-6 and TRBJ1-5; no clear D. Germline V gene sequence: CDR1 SGHDT, CDR2 YYEEEE. V gave up 2 bases and J gave up 2 bases, with 14 bases separating them. This CDR3 spans 16 amino acids. This CDR3 reads CASSLLGEGGNQPQHF. DNA for the CDR3: TGTGCCAGCAGCTTACTCGGGGAAGGTGGCAATCAGCCCCAGCATTTT. The full variable domain, in which reference TRBV5-6 and TRBJ1-5 provide the parts outside the CDR3, is DAGVTQSPTHLIKTRGQQVTLRCSPKSGHDTVSWYQQALGQGPQFIFQYYEEEERQRGNFPDRFSGHQFPNYSSELNVNALLLGDSALYLCASSLLGEGGNQPQHFGDGTRLSIL.

This clone was seen only once. The gene calls are TRBV6-6 and TRBJ1-1; maybe TRBD1 (6 bases). The V end lost 0 bases, the J end lost 1 base, and 6 bases lay between the germline ends. Germline loops: CDR1 MNHNY, CDR2 SVGAGI (reference sequence). The CDR3 contains 14 residues. CDR3 sequence: CASSYSGGNTEAFF. CDR3 in DNA: TGTGCCAGCAGTTACTCAGGGGGGAACACTGAAGCTTTCTTT.

The chain is built from TRBV2 and TRBJ2-4, with 11 bases that match TRBD2. This CDR3 is built from 19 residues. V gave up 4 bases and J gave up 0 bases; unmatched junction bases: 11. The germline CDR1 and CDR2 sequences are SNHLY and FYNNEI. In nucleotides, the CDR3 is TGTGCCAGCAGTGGACTGGAGACTAGCGGGGTAATAGCCAAAAACATTCAGTACTTC. Translating it yields CASSGLETSGVIAKNIQYF.

The chain links TRBV6-6 to TRBJ2-7; possible D gene TRBD1, 5 bases. This CDR3 has 13 amino acids. V was clipped by 6 bases and J by 2 bases, with 11 bases between them. Germline CDR1 reads MNHNY; CDR2 reads SVGAGI (reference sequence). The CDR3 loop is CASRTDITYEQYF. The DNA for the CDR3 is TGTGCCAGCAGGACGGACATTACCTACGAGCAGTACTTC.

The rearrangement uses TRBV27 and TRBJ2-7; D gene uncertain. The CDR3 is 13 residues long. Between the trimmed V and J ends, which lost 6 bases and 2 bases, there was a span of 11 bases. Germline CDR1 MNHEY, CDR2 SMNVEV (reference sequence). DNA for the CDR3: TGTGCCAGCAGCCCCCCCGGAGCCTACGAGCAGTACTTC. Residues: CASSPPGAYEQYF.

The J gene is TRBJ1-2, the V gene TRBV5-5, with unresolved D. This CDR3 is 13 amino acids long. V was trimmed by 0 bases and J by 4 bases, leaving 7 bases between them. Germline-derived CDR1 and CDR2 are SGHKS and YYEKEE (reference sequence). The CDR3 loop is CASSLERVYGYTF. The CDR3 nucleotides read TGTGCCAGCAGCTTGGAAAGGGTCTATGGCTACACCTTC.

This clone appeared a few times. The chain uses TRBV7-2 and TRBJ1-2; perhaps TRBD1 as D (5 bases). V lost 5 bases to trimming and J lost 3 bases, with 22 bases between them. Germline loops: CDR1 SGHTA, CDR2 FQGNSA. The CDR3 sequence is 17 residues long. CDR3 DNA: TGTGCCAGCAGCGCCAGGGTTGGTTCGGTTACCGACTATGGCTACACCTTC. It specifies CASSARVGSVTDYGYTF. The variable domain in full, with the rest retrieved from reference TRBV7-2 and TRBJ1-2, is GAGVSQSPSNKVTEKGKDVELRCDPISGHTALYWYRQSLGQGLEFLIYFQGNSAPDKSGLPSDRFSAERTGGSVSTLTIQRTQQEDSAVYLCASSARVGSVTDYGYTFGSGTRLTVV.

The chain recombines TRBV7-2 with TRBJ1-1; D is possibly TRBD1 (6 bases). Germline values: CDR1 SGHTA, CDR2 FQGNSA. V shed 7 bases and J shed 9 bases, with 24 bases lying between them. This CDR3 is 15 amino acids long. The CDR3 sequence: CASTRPGGGGGQAFF. The CDR3 nucleotides read TGTGCCAGCACCCGACCTGGGGGGGGCGGCGGACAAGCTTTCTTT.